What follows is one T cell receptor beta chain and its context. Its specificity is unknown. Other DNA sequences in this sample translate to the same CDR3. The whole isolated RNA underwent reverse transcription, so sequencing captured expressed TCRB transcripts. Using immunoSEQ multiplex PCR, the repertoire was profiled, and TCRdb retains in-frame clones only, with some absent. The table shows just over 450,000 clones, with 25% to 35% occurring only once. The sample is drawn from a study of beta chain features in type 1 diabetes. V lost 0 bases and J 0 bases, leaving 6 bases between the germline ends. Germline V lookup: CDR1 GTSNPN, CDR2 SVGIG (reference sequence). This CDR3 spans 15 amino acids. General study results and limits: A greater similarity of naive, central memory and Treg TCRB repertoires was seen among patients than among healthy donors.

The rearrangement links TRBV30 to TRBJ2-6; a weak D match, TRBD1 (6 bases). Sequenced sample: naive CD4+ T cells from blood. The sequence was obtained from a young man in good health. CDR3 nucleotides: TGTGCCTGGAGTGTAGGGGGCTCTGGGGCCAACGTCCTGACTTTC. Translated, it gives CAWSVGGSGANVLTF. Combining the CDR3 with reference TRBV30 and TRBJ2-6 gives the whole variable domain SQTIHQWPATLVQPVGSPLSLECTVEGTSNPNLYWYRQAAGRGLQLLFYSVGIGQISSEVPQNLSASRPQDRQFILSSKKLLLSDSGFYLCAWSVGGSGANVLTFGAGSRLTVL.